One and the same sample provided the 11 T cell receptor beta chains below, sequenced in a study of shared clonotypes between healthy human individuals. Sequenced by immunoSEQ multiplex PCR; TCRdb stores in-frame clones only, minus some. The sample lists 2 million to 2.5 million clones; approximately 90% were seen once. Material for sequencing was naive CD4+ T cells from PBMCs. Subset here: CD45RA+ positively selected. These receptors were collected from a man younger than 30 in good health. Some clones in this sample may be carry-over from other donors' samples.

V and J are TRBV6-5 and TRBJ1-1; D gene ambiguous. Germline lookup yields CDR1 MNHEY and CDR2 SVGAGI. The CDR3 runs 15 residues. The ends were cut back, 2 bases at V and 1 base at J, with 11 bases in the middle. For the CDR3, the DNA is TGTGCCAGCAGTTACAAAACACTCTCGAACACTGAAGCTTTCTTT. Translation: CASSYKTLSNTEAFF.

A few counts support this clone. The V and J genes are TRBV5-1 and TRBJ1-1; 9 bases agree with TRBD1. Trimming at V came to 4 bases and at J to 1 base, leaving 5 bases not matched to a gene. This CDR3 comprises 15 residues. CDR1 SGHRS and CDR2 YFSETQ come from the germline V gene. DNA for the CDR3: TGCGCCAGCAGCAACTGGGACAGGGCGAACACTGAAGCTTTCTTT. Translating gives CASSNWDRANTEAFF.

This clone came up once. This chain links TRBV5-1 with TRBJ1-1; no reliable D call. V lost 0 bases to trimming and J lost 3 bases, with 9 bases between them. The CDR3 spans 14 residues. Germline V gene data show CDR1 as SGHRS and CDR2 as YFSETQ. CDR3 loop: CASSLGAVDTEAFF. CDR3 DNA: TGCGCCAGCAGCTTGGGGGCTGTGGACACTGAAGCTTTCTTT.

The J gene is TRBJ2-7, the V gene TRBV18; D possibly uses TRBD1 or TRBD2 (5 bases each). V lost 4 bases to trimming and J lost 5 bases, with 18 bases between them. Per germline, CDR1 KGHSH and CDR2 LQKENI. There are 15 residues in the CDR3. The CDR3 spells CASSLQTGTENEQYF. The CDR3 DNA reads TGTGCCAGCTCACTACAAACCGGGACCGAAAACGAGCAGTACTTC.

With respect to this clone: Other DNA sequences in the same sample also yield this CDR3. The genes are TRBV2 and TRBJ2-5, with D unresolved. Deletions cut 5 bases from V and 2 bases from J, with 3 bases between. The CDR3 is 11 residues long. Germline assignment: CDR1 SNHLY and CDR2 FYNNEI. The CDR3 DNA is TGTGCCAGCAGTCCACAAGAGACCCAGTACTTC. It is translated as CASSPQETQYF.

V is TRBV28 and J is TRBJ2-7; D is unresolved. CDR1 is MDHEN and CDR2 is SYDVKM in the germline V gene. This CDR3 is built from 11 residues. V lost 8 bases, J lost 3 bases, and 8 bases lay in between. CDR3 DNA sequence: TGTGCCAGCCCTTTAAACTACGAGCAGTACTTC. Translating it yields CASPLNYEQYF.

This clone was seen only once. This sequence joins TRBV6-6 and TRBJ1-2, with no clear D. CDR3 size: 14 residues. With 5 bases removed from V and 2 bases from J, the gap between germline ends came to 12 bases. The germline V gene encodes CDR1 MNHNY and CDR2 SVGAGI (reference sequence). CDR3 amino acids: CASSRSGENYGYTF. The CDR3 DNA reads TGTGCCAGCAGTCGCTCGGGAGAGAACTATGGCTACACCTTC.

V usage is TRBV27 and J usage is TRBJ2-5; maybe TRBD2 (7 bases). The CDR3 contains 14 residues. The ends were cut back, 5 bases at V and 5 bases at J, with 15 bases in the middle. In germline, CDR1 is MNHEY, CDR2 SMNVEV (reference sequence). The CDR3 DNA reads TGTGCCAGCAGTCGCCTCGGGGGGCCTGAGACCCAGTACTTC. As protein: CASSRLGGPETQYF.

This clone has more than one count but fewer than ten. The chain uses TRBV28 and TRBJ1-5, with a weak D call TRBD1 (5 bases). V lost 6 bases and J 3 bases, leaving 18 bases between the germline ends. Germline V gene data show CDR1 as MDHEN and CDR2 as SYDVKM. The CDR3 extends over 16 amino acids. The DNA of the CDR3 is TGTGCCAGCAGCCCCGTGCAGGGAGGTTTCAATCAGCCCCAGCATTTT. This codes for CASSPVQGGFNQPQHF.

The J gene is TRBJ2-2, the V gene TRBV5-6; unclear D gene. Per germline, CDR1 SGHDT and CDR2 YYEEEE. The CDR3 spans 14 residues. Trimming cost V 4 bases and J 6 bases, with 13 bases left between them. The CDR3 DNA reads TGTGCCAGCAGCCTGGACGTAGGTTCCGGGGAGCTGTTTTTT. This encodes CASSLDVGSGELFF.

The rearrangement joins TRBV29-1 to TRBJ2-1; possible D gene TRBD2, 5 bases. The V gene lost 5 bases and the J gene lost 0 bases, with 14 bases spanning the gap. The germline gives CDR1 SQVTM, CDR2 ANQGSEA. The CDR3 totals 15 residues. In DNA, the CDR3 is TGCAGCGTTTCCTTGACTGGGAGCTCCTACAATGAGCAGTTCTTC. It yields the protein CSVSLTGSSYNEQFF.